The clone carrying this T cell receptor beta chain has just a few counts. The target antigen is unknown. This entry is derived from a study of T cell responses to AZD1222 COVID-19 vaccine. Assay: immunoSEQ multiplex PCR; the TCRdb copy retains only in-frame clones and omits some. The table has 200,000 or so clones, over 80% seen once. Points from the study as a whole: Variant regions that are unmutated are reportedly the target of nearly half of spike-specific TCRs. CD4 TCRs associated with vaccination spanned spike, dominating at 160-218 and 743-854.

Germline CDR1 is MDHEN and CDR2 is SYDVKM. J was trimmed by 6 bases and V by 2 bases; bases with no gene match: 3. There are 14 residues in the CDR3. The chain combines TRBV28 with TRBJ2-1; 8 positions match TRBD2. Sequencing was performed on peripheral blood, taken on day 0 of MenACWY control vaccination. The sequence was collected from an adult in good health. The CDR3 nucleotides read TGTGCCAGCAGTTTACCGCGGGAGGTCAATGAGCAGTTCTTC. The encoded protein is CASSLPREVNEQFF.